A single sample is the source of the 14 T cell receptor beta chains below, sequenced in a study of T cell repertoires in cytomegalovirus infection. Their antigens are not known. TCRdb reanalysed the reads using MiXCR and keeps one entry per CDR3 protein. The sample carries 900,000 to 950,000 distinct CDR3 sequences, roughly a third recorded once. The sequencing here drew on cultured CD8+ T cells from PBMCs, taken from culture after CMV antigen stimulation. These receptors were taken from a human donor in good health (CMV status not recorded). Some clones in this sample may be carry-over from other donors' samples.

The rearrangement uses TRBV7-9 and TRBJ2-1, with 10 bases matching TRBD1. Germline trimming cut 5 bases from V and 10 bases from J; bases unmatched to any gene: 8. This CDR3 is 14 amino acids long. Germline lookup yields CDR1 SEHNR and CDR2 FQNEAQ (reference sequence). The CDR3 nucleotides read TGTGCCAGCAGCCCCCGACAGGGGGCATGGGAGCAGTTCTTC. It encodes CASSPRQGAWEQFF.

This clonotype was detected a few times. The chain carries TRBV4-1 and TRBJ2-1; D gene ambiguous. CDR1 is MGHRA and CDR2 is YSYEKL in the germline V gene. The germline V and J ends were trimmed by 3 bases and 0 bases, with 12 bases remaining between them. The CDR3 extends over 16 amino acids. CDR3 sequence reads: CASSHPEQSSYNEQFF. For the CDR3, the DNA is TGCGCCAGCAGCCACCCGGAACAGAGCTCCTACAATGAGCAGTTCTTC.

This clonotype was recorded a few times. This sequence joins TRBV7-9 and TRBJ1-5, with D unresolved. The CDR3 totals 15 residues. V lost 2 bases and J lost 0, with 8 bases in between. Germline assignment: CDR1 SEHNR and CDR2 FQNEAQ (reference sequence). CDR3 coding DNA: TGTGCCAGCAGCTTACACGGAAATAGCAATCAGCCCCAGCATTTT. Its protein is CASSLHGNSNQPQHF.

The genes are TRBV27 and TRBJ2-3; 7 bases line up with TRBD2. Germline CDR1 is MNHEY and CDR2 is SMNVEV (reference sequence). The CDR3 is made up of 15 amino acids. Germline trimming cut 8 bases from V and 1 base from J; bases unmatched to any gene: 9. The CDR3 nucleotides read TGTGCCAGCTTTTCCTGGGAGGGAGGCACAGATACGCAGTATTTT. It is translated as CASFSWEGGTDTQYF.

A few counts support this clonotype. The chain couples TRBV2 to TRBJ2-2, with 7 bases matching TRBD1. CDR1 SNHLY and CDR2 FYNNEI come from the germline V gene. V lost 4 bases to trimming and J lost 6 bases; unmatched junction nucleotides: 11. The CDR3 runs to 16 residues. The CDR3 is CASSGGTGDNSGELFF. CDR3 nucleotides: TGTGCCAGCAGTGGTGGAACAGGGGATAATTCCGGGGAGCTGTTTTTT.

The gene calls are TRBV27 and TRBJ2-2, with D perhaps TRBD1 (6 bases). The V and J ends lost 7 bases and 3 bases respectively, with 15 bases between them. The V gene's germline CDR1 is MNHEY and CDR2 SMNVEV (reference sequence). This CDR3 has 15 residues. DNA of the CDR3: TGTGCCAGCACCTCTGGGGCAGGGGACACCGGGGAGCTGTTTTTT. Protein product: CASTSGAGDTGELFF.

This chain links TRBV5-1 with TRBJ2-1; 14 positions match TRBD2. V lost 1 base, J lost 3 bases, and 6 bases stayed unmatched. CDR3 length: 18 amino acids. CDR1 is SGHRS and CDR2 is YFSETQ in the germline V gene. The CDR3 reads CASSLRLAGGQVYNEQFF. The CDR3 nucleotides read TGCGCCAGCAGCTTGAGACTAGCGGGGGGGCAGGTCTACAATGAGCAGTTCTTC.

The sample holds a few counts of this clonotype. The chain links TRBV12-3 or TRBV12-4 to TRBJ2-1, with TRBD1 matching 7 bases. J gave up 8 bases and V 4 bases, and 11 bases lay outside the gene matches. This CDR3 has 15 residues. CDR3 sequence (DNA): TGTGCCAGCAGTTGGGAGACAGGGCTTTTCGATGAGCAGTTCTTC. Translated, it gives CASSWETGLFDEQFF.

This clonotype appeared many times. CDR3 sequence: CASSQRGDSSLWEQFF. Here the CDR3 DNA reads TGTGCCAGCAGCCAACGAGGGGATAGCAGCCTCTGGGAGCAGTTCTTC. This chain connects TRBV7-2 to TRBJ2-1; D might be TRBD1 or TRBD2, each matching 5 bases. CDR3 length equals 16 residues. Germline V gene lookup returns CDR1 SGHTA and CDR2 FQGNSA. Trimming shortened V by 5 bases and J by 10 bases, and 24 bases separated the two germline ends.

The V and J genes are TRBV28 and TRBJ1-5; D unresolved. Germline CDR1 reads MDHEN; CDR2 reads SYDVKM. The length of the CDR3 is 15 residues. With 3 bases removed from V and 0 bases from J, the gap between germline ends came to 9 bases. CDR3 loop: CASSFKPLSNQPQHF. CDR3 bases: TGTGCCAGCAGTTTTAAACCCCTTAGCAATCAGCCCCAGCATTTT.

Here the CDR3 DNA reads TGCAGCGTCGCACGCCTTGGGGCCACAGATACGCAGTATTTT. Residues: CSVARLGATDTQYF. This chain uses TRBV29-1 with TRBJ2-3, with D maybe TRBD1 (5 bases). CDR3 size: 14 residues. Looked up from germline, CDR1 is SQVTM and CDR2 is ANQGSEA. V lost 6 bases and J lost 2, with 15 bases in between.

The V gene is TRBV7-9, the J gene TRBJ2-7; 8 bases match TRBD1. The ends lost 7 bases at V and 2 bases at J; junction bases unmatched: 10. The CDR3 extends over 15 amino acids. Germline CDR1 SEHNR, CDR2 FQNEAQ (reference sequence). CDR3 loop: CASNTSYRGAYEQYF. The CDR3 DNA sequence: TGTGCCAGCAACACCAGCTACAGGGGGGCCTACGAGCAGTACTTC.

This clonotype showed up just a few times. J is TRBJ2-1 and V is TRBV24-1, with 7 bases matching TRBD2. Looked up from germline, CDR1 is KGHDR and CDR2 is SFDVKD. Germline trimming cut 4 bases from V and 7 bases from J; bases unmatched to any gene: 12. The CDR3 consists of 16 residues. DNA of the CDR3: TGTGCCACCAGTGACTCTCGGGACTATCTTATGAATGAGCAGTTCTTC. Translation gives CATSDSRDYLMNEQFF.

This clonotype was picked up many times. V and J are TRBV7-6 and TRBJ2-3; D may be TRBD1 (5 bases). Trimming took 3 bases from V and 0 from J, leaving 7 bases between them. CDR3 length equals 14 residues. Germline assignment: CDR1 SGHVS and CDR2 FNYEAQ. The CDR3 spells CASSFRASTDTQYF. DNA for the CDR3: TGTGCCAGCAGCTTCAGGGCTAGCACAGATACGCAGTATTTT. Full variable domain (missing parts from reference TRBV7-6 and TRBJ2-3): GAGVSQSPRYKVTKRGQDVALRCDPISGHVSLYWYRQALGQGPEFLTYFNYEAQQDKSGLPNDRFSAERPEGSISTLTIQRTEQRDSAMYRCASSFRASTDTQYFGPGTRLTVL.